These T cell receptor beta chains were read from a single sample in a study of blood T cell repertoires in COVID-19. Sequencing used immunoSEQ multiplex PCR; TCRdb keeps in-frame clones, though not all of them. The sample holds about 300,000 clones, about nine tenths seen once. Specimen: peripheral blood. The origin of the receptors is a woman in her 50s with COVID-19, enrolled during active disease. Each CDR3 is given with its conserved first and last residue. D genes are given only for firm matches. Size is stated for part of the rows, as once, few or many counts, or as a class when the clone is expanded.

>TRBJ1-1|-|-|TRBV3-1/TRBV3-2
CASSQDRVRTEAFF
TGTGCCAGCAGCCAAGATCGAGTGAGGACTGAAGCTTTCTTT
>TRBJ2-3|-|TRBD2|TRBV18
CASSQTGTSGTDTQYF
TGTGCCAGCTCACAGACCGGGACTAGCGGGACAGATACGCAGTATTTT
>TRBJ1-1|-|-|TRBV7-3
CASSFMGGLNTEAFF
TGTGCCAGCAGCTTTATGGGGGGGTTGAACACTGAAGCTTTCTTT
>TRBJ2-7|-|TRBD1|TRBV6-5
CASSYKRQGVGEQYF
TGTGCCAGCAGTTACAAACGACAGGGAGTGGGGGAGCAGTACTTC
>TRBJ1-1|-|-|TRBV7-8
CASIHQPRDSLNTEAFF
TGTGCCAGCATCCACCAACCCAGGGACTCACTGAACACTGAAGCTTTCTTT
>TRBJ2-1|-|TRBD2|TRBV6-1
CASSVLAGVSSYNEQFF
TGTGCCAGCAGTGTACTAGCGGGAGTTAGCTCCTACAATGAGCAGTTCTTC
>TRBJ1-1|few|-|TRBV7-9
CASSGGKNTEAFF
TGTGCCAGCAGCGGGGGCAAGAACACTGAAGCTTTCTTT
>TRBJ1-1|-|-|TRBV10-2
CASSSLPTGNTEAFF
TGCGCCAGCAGTTCTCTCCCCACAGGGAACACTGAAGCTTTCTTT
>TRBJ2-7|-|TRBD2|TRBV3-1/TRBV3-2
CASSQDFWGRAAYEQYF
TGTGCCAGCAGCCAAGATTTTTGGGGGAGGGCGGCCTACGAGCAGTACTTC
>TRBJ2-7|-|TRBD1|TRBV29-1
CSADSRDSEQYF
TGCAGCGCAGATAGCCGGGACAGCGAGCAGTACTTC
>TRBJ2-1|-|-|TRBV12-3/TRBV12-4
CASSSYRYNEQFF
TGTGCCAGCAGTTCGTACAGGTACAATGAGCAGTTCTTC
>TRBJ1-1|-|-|TRBV9
CASSVVRNTEAFF
TGTGCCAGCAGCGTAGTCAGGAACACTGAAGCTTTCTTT
>TRBJ2-2|-|-|TRBV19
CASSKHRELFF
TGTGCCAGTAGTAAGCACCGGGAGCTGTTTTTT
>TRBJ1-1|-|TRBD1|TRBV11-1
CASSPFLGQTNTEAFF
TGTGCCAGCAGCCCATTCCTGGGACAGACGAACACTGAAGCTTTCTTT
>TRBJ1-2|-|-|TRBV20-1
CAARGGHGYTF
TGCGCCGCTAGGGGGGGGCATGGCTACACCTTC
>TRBJ2-3|once|-|TRBV14
CASSQGVLAITQYF
TGTGCCAGCAGCCAGGGAGTCCTAGCAATCACGCAGTATTTT
>TRBJ2-7|-|TRBD2|TRBV5-1
CASSLVASGTYEQYF
TGCGCCAGCAGCTTGGTTGCTAGCGGAACCTACGAGCAGTACTTC
>TRBJ1-1|-|-|TRBV2
CASSEPGWDTEAFF
TGTGCCAGCAGTGAACCAGGGTGGGACACTGAAGCTTTCTTT
>TRBJ2-1|-|TRBD2|TRBV4-2
CASSQTSGAYNEQFF
TGTGCCAGCAGCCAAACTAGCGGGGCCTACAATGAGCAGTTCTTC
>TRBJ2-2|-|TRBD2|TRBV3-1/TRBV3-2
CASSLLAGVRNTGELFF
TGTGCCAGCAGCCTTCTAGCGGGAGTGAGGAACACCGGGGAGCTGTTTTTT
>TRBJ2-6|-|-|TRBV15
CATSRRRGGSRANVLTF
TGTGCCACCAGCAGGAGGAGAGGGGGTAGTAGGGCCAACGTCCTGACTTTC
>TRBJ1-2|-|TRBD1|TRBV5-6
CASSLVGQTIYGYTF
TGTGCCAGCAGCTTGGTGGGACAGACAATCTATGGCTACACCTTC
>TRBJ2-3|-|TRBD2|TRBV10-1
CASSEARGGDTDTQYF
TGCGCCAGCAGTGAGGCACGGGGGGGCGATACAGATACGCAGTATTTT
>TRBJ2-3|few|TRBD2|TRBV14
CASSSRREGTQYF
TGTGCCAGCAGTTCCCGACGGGAGGGTACGCAGTATTTT
>TRBJ1-2|-|TRBD1|TRBV9
CASSVEGGSYGYTF
TGTGCCAGCAGCGTAGAAGGGGGCAGCTATGGCTACACCTTC
>TRBJ2-1|once|-|TRBV7-3
CASSLISVNNEQFF
TGTGCCAGCAGCTTAATTAGCGTAAACAATGAGCAGTTCTTC
>TRBJ2-7|-|TRBD1|TRBV7-3
CASSPTPPPGQVYEQYF
TGTGCCAGCAGCCCAACGCCCCCCCCGGGACAGGTCTACGAGCAGTACTTC
>TRBJ2-7|once|TRBD2|TRBV6-5
CASRKLAGLNEQYF
TGTGCCAGCAGGAAACTAGCGGGATTGAACGAGCAGTACTTC
>TRBJ1-1|few|-|TRBV11-2
CASSLSEVSTEAFF
TGTGCCAGCAGCTTATCGGAGGTATCGACTGAAGCTTTCTTT
>TRBJ2-5|-|-|TRBV2
CASRRRGGFQETQYF
TGTGCCAGCAGGAGGAGAGGCGGATTCCAAGAGACCCAGTACTTC
>TRBJ2-1|-|TRBD2|TRBV5-1
CASSSGLAGGNEQFF
TGCGCCAGCAGTTCTGGACTAGCGGGAGGAAATGAGCAGTTCTTC
>TRBJ2-7|-|TRBD2|TRBV5-4
CASSSSGPYEQYF
TGTGCCAGCAGCTCTAGCGGCCCCTACGAGCAGTACTTC
>TRBJ2-1|-|-|TRBV19
CASSTVAFDEQFF
TGTGCCAGTAGTACTGTAGCTTTCGATGAGCAGTTCTTC
>TRBJ2-7|-|TRBD1|TRBV2
CASSEGGTGRYEQYF
TGTGCCAGCAGTGAAGGCGGGACAGGACGATACGAGCAGTACTTC
>TRBJ1-1|-|-|TRBV3-1/TRBV3-2
CASSPKMDSLYEAFF
TGTGCCAGCAGCCCCAAAATGGACAGCTTATATGAAGCTTTCTTT
>TRBJ2-1|-|TRBD2|TRBV29-1
CSVRVAGVLYNEQFF
TGCAGCGTTCGAGTAGCGGGAGTACTCTACAATGAGCAGTTCTTC
>TRBJ1-3|-|-|TRBV5-1
CASSLPTGQSGNTIYF
TGCGCCAGCAGCTTACCGACAGGCCAATCTGGAAACACCATATATTTT
>TRBJ2-5|-|TRBD2|TRBV2
CASSLAGPKGTQYF
TGTGCCAGCAGCCTAGCGGGACCTAAGGGGACCCAGTACTTC
>TRBJ2-1|-|TRBD2|TRBV5-1
CASSEGTSGSYEQFF
TGCGCCAGCAGCGAAGGGACTAGCGGGAGCTATGAGCAGTTCTTC
>TRBJ2-5|once|-|TRBV5-1
CASSDYQGTQYF
TGCGCCAGCAGCGATTATCAGGGGACCCAGTACTTC
>TRBJ1-1|-|-|TRBV12-3/TRBV12-4
CASSLTDTEAFF
TGTGCCAGCAGCCTAACCGACACTGAAGCTTTCTTT
>TRBJ2-3|-|-|TRBV11-2
CASSLEGRTSTDTQYF
TGTGCCAGCAGCTTAGAGGGTCGGACTAGCACAGATACGCAGTATTTT
>TRBJ2-7|-|TRBD1|TRBV4-1
CASSEETPGQGFYEQYF
TGCGCCAGCAGCGAAGAAACACCGGGACAGGGATTCTACGAGCAGTACTTC
>TRBJ1-2|-|-|TRBV6-5
CASKKTVRRNYGYTF
TGTGCCAGCAAGAAGACAGTCAGACGAAACTATGGCTACACCTTC
>TRBJ2-7|-|TRBD1|TRBV11-3
CASSLVPKSDRARSSYEQYF
TGTGCCAGCAGCTTAGTCCCAAAATCCGACAGGGCTCGGAGCTCCTACGAGCAGTACTTC
>TRBJ2-1|-|-|TRBV7-9
CASSLKNSGLGNEQFF
TGTGCCAGCAGCCTGAAAAATAGCGGATTGGGCAATGAGCAGTTCTTC
>TRBJ2-7|-|-|TRBV3-1/TRBV3-2
CASSQELGSYEQYF
TGTGCCAGCAGCCAAGAACTAGGTTCCTACGAGCAGTACTTC
>TRBJ2-1|-|TRBD2|TRBV19
CASSTIGTSGGNEQFF
TGTGCCAGTAGTACCATTGGGACTAGCGGGGGAAATGAGCAGTTCTTC
>TRBJ2-5|-|-|TRBV29-1
CSVIGHQETQYF
TGCAGCGTCATCGGACATCAAGAGACCCAGTACTTC
>TRBJ2-1|-|TRBD2|TRBV13
CASSFGLAGGNEQFF
TGTGCCAGCAGCTTTGGACTAGCGGGAGGCAATGAGCAGTTCTTC